This T cell receptor (beta chain) stems from a study of T cell changes during pregnancy in multiple sclerosis. CDR3 size: 16 residues. Per germline, CDR1 SGDLS and CDR2 YYNGEE. Unmatched junction bases numbered 9, after V lost 4 bases and J lost 3 bases. Clones were read by immunoSEQ multiplex PCR, and TCRdb kept only the in-frame ones, dropping some. This sample has tens of thousands of clones; approximately 90% occur once, and the top ten carry about 1.8%. Specimen: peripheral blood, collected after pregnancy. This TCR was recovered from a female donor with multiple sclerosis, enrolled in a pregnancy study. The chain recombines TRBV9 with TRBJ2-7; TRBD1 agrees at 11 bases. CDR3 nucleotide sequence: TGTGCCAGCAGCCCTTCCGGGACAGGGGGAAACTACGAGCAGTACTTC. Translating gives CASSPSGTGGNYEQYF.